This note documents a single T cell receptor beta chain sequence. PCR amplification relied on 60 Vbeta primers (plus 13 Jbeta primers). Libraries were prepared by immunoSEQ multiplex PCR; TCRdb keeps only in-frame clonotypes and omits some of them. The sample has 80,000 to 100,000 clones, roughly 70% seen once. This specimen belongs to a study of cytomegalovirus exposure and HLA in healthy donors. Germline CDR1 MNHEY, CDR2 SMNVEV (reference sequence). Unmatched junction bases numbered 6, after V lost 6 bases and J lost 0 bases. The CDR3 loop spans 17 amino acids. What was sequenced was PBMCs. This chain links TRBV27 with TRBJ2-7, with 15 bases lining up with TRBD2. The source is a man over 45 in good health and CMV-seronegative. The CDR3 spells CASSPGLAGGYSYEQYF. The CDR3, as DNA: TGTGCCAGCAGCCCGGGACTAGCGGGGGGTTACTCCTACGAGCAGTACTTC.